Shown below are 27 T cell receptor beta chains from a single sample sequenced in a study of blood T cell repertoires in COVID-19. Clones were sequenced by immunoSEQ multiplex PCR, and TCRdb holds only the in-frame ones, with some missing. The repertoire holds fewer than 200,000 clones, with about 87% as singletons. The sequenced sample was peripheral blood. Receptors originate from a woman between 18 and 29 years old who had recovered from COVID-19.

This clone was counted a single time. The rearrangement joins TRBV7-2 to TRBJ2-3, with D perhaps TRBD1 (6 bases). V lost 3 bases and J lost 3, with 10 bases in between. The length of the CDR3 is 14 residues. The germline V gene has CDR1 SGHTA and CDR2 FQGNSA. CDR3 region: CASSFRDKTDTQYF. The CDR3 nucleotides are TGTGCCAGCAGCTTCCGGGACAAGACAGATACGCAGTATTTT.

The rearrangement joins TRBV19 to TRBJ2-1; 8 bases match TRBD2. After removal of 3 bases from V and 6 bases from J, the junction contained 4 bases not matched to a gene. CDR1 and CDR2 from the germline V gene are LNHDA and SQIVND (reference sequence). The CDR3 is 14 residues long. Here the CDR3 DNA reads TGTGCCAGTAGTATTGCGGGGGGCTCCAATGAGCAGTTCTTC. It specifies CASSIAGGSNEQFF.

This clone occurred many times. V usage is TRBV7-9 and J usage is TRBJ1-4, with 7 positions matching TRBD1. Trimming cost V 1 base and J 6 bases; bases outside gene matches: 5. Germline assignment: CDR1 SEHNR and CDR2 FQNEAQ (reference sequence). The CDR3 extends over 15 amino acids. The DNA for the CDR3 is TGTGCCAGCAGCTTAGGTTCGACAGGGTATGAAAAACTGTTTTTT. Its protein is CASSLGSTGYEKLFF.

This chain connects TRBV5-4 to TRBJ1-2, with 9 bases that match TRBD1. Per germline, CDR1 SGHNT and CDR2 YYREEE (reference sequence). V was clipped by 0 bases and J by 4 bases; unmatched bases: 4. This CDR3 contains 15 residues. CDR3: CASSLGEQGAYGYTF. In DNA form, the CDR3 reads TGTGCCAGCAGCTTGGGAGAACAGGGGGCCTATGGCTACACCTTC.

The genes are TRBV29-1 and TRBJ2-7, with D unclear. V shed 5 bases and J shed 0 bases, with 8 bases lying between them. Germline lookup yields CDR1 SQVTM and CDR2 ANQGSEA. The CDR3 covers 12 residues. The CDR3 reads CSVKESSYEQYF. The CDR3 DNA sequence: TGCAGCGTTAAGGAGAGCTCCTACGAGCAGTACTTC.

This clone has a single count. The rearrangement links TRBV2 to TRBJ2-1; TRBD2 matches 11 bases. J gave up 9 bases and V 5 bases, and 9 bases lay outside the gene matches. CDR1 and CDR2 (germline): SNHLY, FYNNEI. This CDR3 is built from 15 residues. The CDR3 nucleotides read TGTGCCAGCAGTCCACTAGCGGGAGTATGGCTTGAGCAGTTCTTC. Translation: CASSPLAGVWLEQFF. The complete variable domain, with remaining parts taken from reference TRBV2 and TRBJ2-1, reads EPEVTQTPSHQVTQMGQEVILRCVPISNHLYFYWYRQILGQKVEFLVSFYNNEISEKSEIFDDQFSVERPDGSNFTLKIRSTKLEDSAMYFCASSPLAGVWLEQFFGPGTRLTVL.

The chain joins TRBV19 to TRBJ2-6; 14 positions agree with TRBD2. The V gene's germline CDR1 is LNHDA and CDR2 SQIVND (reference sequence). V lost 0 bases, J lost 0 bases, and 4 bases stayed unmatched. The CDR3 spans 20 residues. CDR3 coding DNA: TGTGCCAGTAGTATAGATCTGGGGACTAGCGGGAGCTCTGGGGCCAACGTCCTGACTTTC. It translates to CASSIDLGTSGSSGANVLTF.

The rearrangement links TRBV27 to TRBJ2-7; 7 bases align to TRBD1. The trim removed 6 bases at V and 2 bases at J, leaving 10 bases unmatched. Germline V lookup: CDR1 MNHEY, CDR2 SMNVEV (reference sequence). This CDR3 has 15 residues. In nucleotides, the CDR3 is TGTGCCAGCAGCCCTAAACCGGGACAGACCTACGAGCAGTACGTC. As protein: CASSPKPGQTYEQYV.

The J gene is TRBJ1-5, the V gene TRBV28, with 8 bases identical to TRBD1. Germline V lookup: CDR1 MDHEN, CDR2 SYDVKM. This CDR3 is built from 16 residues. Unmatched junction bases numbered 15, after V lost 5 bases and J lost 9 bases. The CDR3 nucleotides read TGTGCCAGCAGTAAGGTTGACAGGGGCCGAGGAAGGCCCCAGCATTTT. As protein: CASSKVDRGRGRPQHF. Using reference TRBV28 and TRBJ1-5 for the parts outside the CDR3, the full variable domain is DVKVTQSSRYLVKRTGEKVFLECVQDMDHENMFWYRQDPGLGLRLIYFSYDVKMKEKGDIPEGYSVSREKKERFSLILESASTNQTSMYLCASSKVDRGRGRPQHFGDGTRLSIL.

The rearrangement uses TRBV7-9 and TRBJ1-2; TRBD1 is a possible D gene (5 bases). The CDR3 sequence is 13 residues long. V was clipped by 5 bases and J by 4 bases, with 11 bases between them. Per germline, CDR1 SEHNR and CDR2 FQNEAQ (reference sequence). In nucleotides, the CDR3 is TGTGCCAGCAGCCCCCAGACAGTCTATGGCTACACCTTC. Amino acids: CASSPQTVYGYTF. The variable domain in full, with the rest retrieved from reference TRBV7-9 and TRBJ1-2, is DTGVSQNPRHKITKRGQNVTFRCDPISEHNRLYWYRQTLGQGPEFLTYFQNEAQLEKSRLLSDRFSAERPKGSFSTLEIQRTEQGDSAMYLCASSPQTVYGYTFGSGTRLTVV.

The J gene is TRBJ2-7, the V gene TRBV4-1; 9 bases are shared with TRBD1. The V gene's germline CDR1 is MGHRA and CDR2 YSYEKL. This CDR3 comprises 17 residues. The ends lost 1 base at V and 3 bases at J; junction bases unmatched: 10. Written as DNA, the CDR3 is TGCGCCAGCAGCCAAGGGACAGGGGCAAAAGGCATCTACGAGCAGTACTTC. It encodes CASSQGTGAKGIYEQYF.

This chain joins TRBV6-2 or TRBV6-3 and TRBJ1-5; 10 positions agree with TRBD1. Germline CDR1 MNHEY, CDR2 SVGEGT. Trimming removed 4 bases from V and 6 bases from J; junction bases left unmatched: 3. This CDR3 region has 14 residues. The CDR3 DNA reads as TGTGCCAGCAGTTCTGACAGGGGGCGTCAGCCCCAGCATTTT. This encodes CASSSDRGRQPQHF.

CDR3 DNA sequence: TGTGCCAGTAGTATAAAGGCTAGCGGAGCGGATACGCAGTATTTT. Translated, it gives CASSIKASGADTQYF. The chain is built from TRBV19 and TRBJ2-3; 7 positions agree with TRBD2. The CDR3 contains 15 residues. Germline CDR1 is LNHDA and CDR2 is SQIVND (reference sequence). V lost 2 bases, J lost 6 bases, and 8 bases stayed unmatched. Supplemented by reference TRBV19 and TRBJ2-3, the full variable domain reads DGGITQSPKYLFRKEGQNVTLSCEQNLNHDAMYWYRQDPGQGLRLIYYSQIVNDFQKGDIAEGYSVSREKKESFPLTVTSAQKNPTAFYLCASSIKASGADTQYFGPGTRLTVL.

This chain connects TRBV6-5 to TRBJ1-1, with D tentatively TRBD1 (6 bases). The CDR3 consists of 13 residues. Germline-derived CDR1 and CDR2 are MNHEY and SVGAGI. Trimming stripped 4 bases from V and 2 bases from J, with 8 bases between. The CDR3 DNA follows: TGTGCCAGCAGTTGGGGGCAAAACACTGAAGCTTTCTTT. This encodes CASSWGQNTEAFF.

The chain's CDR3 is CASSLEGLPQETQYF. The CDR3 region has the DNA TGCGCCAGCAGCCTCGAGGGACTACCCCAAGAGACCCAGTACTTC. This chain joins TRBV4-3 and TRBJ2-5; 7 positions match TRBD2. The V gene end was trimmed by 4 bases and the J gene end by 1 base; junction bases not matched to a gene: 6. The length of the CDR3 is 15 residues. Germline-derived CDR1 and CDR2 are LGHNA and YSLEER.

The rearrangement links TRBV21-1 to TRBJ2-3; the table calls TRBD1, which could not be checked here. TRBV21-1 is flagged as a pseudogene. This CDR3 is 15 amino acids long. The CDR3 coding sequence is TGTGCCAGCAGCAGCCGGGACAGTAGCACAGATACGCAGTATTTT. The encoded protein is CASSSRDSSTDTQYF.

The rearrangement links TRBV2 to TRBJ2-4; 11 bases line up with TRBD2. Trimming at V came to 5 bases and at J to 2 bases, leaving 14 bases not matched to a gene. Germline-derived CDR1 and CDR2 are SNHLY and FYNNEI. CDR3 size: 19 residues. The CDR3 loop is CASSTSGGSDPLPKNIQYF. Here the CDR3 DNA reads TGTGCCAGCAGTACTAGCGGGGGATCCGACCCCCTTCCCAAAAACATTCAGTACTTC.

V usage is TRBV2 and J usage is TRBJ1-2, with a tentative D call TRBD1 (6 bases). The V end was cut by 2 bases, the J end by 1 base, with 8 bases between. This CDR3 is built from 14 residues. Germline CDR1 and CDR2: SNHLY and FYNNEI. DNA for the CDR3: TGTGCCAGCAGTGAAACAGGGCGTAACTATGGCTACACCTTC. Translating it yields CASSETGRNYGYTF. Drawing the rest from reference TRBV2 and TRBJ1-2, the complete variable domain is EPEVTQTPSHQVTQMGQEVILRCVPISNHLYFYWYRQILGQKVEFLVSFYNNEISEKSEIFDDQFSVERPDGSNFTLKIRSTKLEDSAMYFCASSETGRNYGYTFGSGTRLTVV.

The V call is TRBV5-6, the J call TRBJ1-3; TRBD1 matches 8 bases. Germline CDR1 SGHDT, CDR2 YYEEEE. The trim removed 4 bases at V and 0 bases at J, leaving 6 bases unmatched. The length of the CDR3 is 16 residues. The CDR3 bases are TGTGCCAGCAGCCTAAGGACAGGGCTCTCTGGAAACACCATATATTTT. It yields the protein CASSLRTGLSGNTIYF.

The rearrangement joins TRBV19 to TRBJ2-3; 7 bases agree with TRBD2. Unmatched junction bases numbered 6, after V lost 5 bases and J lost 4 bases. The germline gives CDR1 LNHDA, CDR2 SQIVND (reference sequence). The CDR3 covers 14 residues. CDR3 sequence reads: CASSPWTRADTQYF. The CDR3 DNA follows: TGTGCCAGTAGTCCATGGACTAGAGCAGATACGCAGTATTTT. Complete variable domain (other parts from reference TRBV19 and TRBJ2-3): DGGITQSPKYLFRKEGQNVTLSCEQNLNHDAMYWYRQDPGQGLRLIYYSQIVNDFQKGDIAEGYSVSREKKESFPLTVTSAQKNPTAFYLCASSPWTRADTQYFGPGTRLTVL.

The chain couples TRBV7-9 to TRBJ2-2; 11 bases map to TRBD1. Germline V CDR1 and CDR2: SEHNR, FQNEAQ (reference sequence). V was clipped by 6 bases and J by 3 bases; unmatched bases: 12. The CDR3 runs 18 residues. The CDR3 here is CASRPKPGQGVYTGELFF. The CDR3, as DNA: TGTGCCAGCAGGCCTAAACCGGGACAGGGGGTTTACACCGGGGAGCTGTTTTTT.

This chain joins TRBV4-2 and TRBJ2-1, with 16 bases that match TRBD2. Germline CDR1 and CDR2: LGHNA and YNFKEQ. This CDR3 contains 17 residues. J was trimmed by 4 bases and V by 9 bases; bases with no gene match: 9. CDR3 region: CASWGLAGGGDYNEQFF. The CDR3 coding sequence is TGTGCCAGTTGGGGACTAGCGGGAGGGGGAGATTACAATGAGCAGTTCTTC.

This sequence joins TRBV14 and TRBJ1-1; D unresolved. CDR3 length: 13 residues. V shed 4 bases and J shed 0 bases, with 6 bases lying between them. Germline loops: CDR1 SGHDN, CDR2 FVKESK. CDR3 sequence reads: CASSLGLNTEAFF. The DNA of the CDR3 is TGTGCCAGCAGCCTCGGGTTGAACACTGAAGCTTTCTTT.

This chain joins TRBV4-1 and TRBJ1-1, with 9 nucleotides matching TRBD1. This CDR3 has 13 amino acids. V was clipped by 2 bases and J by 11 bases; unmatched bases: 6. Germline assignment: CDR1 MGHRA and CDR2 YSYEKL. CDR3 DNA: TGCGCCAGCAGCCAACCACAGGGGGCTATGGCTTTCTTT. This translates into CASSQPQGAMAFF.

The rearrangement links TRBV18 to TRBJ1-1; D gene unclear. The CDR3 is made up of 17 amino acids. V dropped 2 bases and J dropped 4 bases, with 20 bases sitting between them. CDR1 is KGHSH, CDR2 LQKENI, per germline. CDR3 sequence: CASSPEAPGRGGTEAFF. For the CDR3, the DNA is TGTGCCAGCTCACCAGAGGCCCCGGGAAGAGGTGGCACTGAAGCTTTCTTT.

The rearrangement links TRBV6-2 or TRBV6-3 to TRBJ1-1; a possible D gene is TRBD1 (5 bases). The V gene's germline CDR1 is MNHEY and CDR2 SVGEGT. The V gene lost 4 bases and the J gene lost 0 bases, with 12 bases spanning the gap. The CDR3 contains 15 residues. The CDR3 nucleotides read TGTGCCAGCAGTTTAAACAGGTTATTGAACACTGAAGCTTTCTTT. Translating it yields CASSLNRLLNTEAFF.

This sequence joins TRBV9 and TRBJ2-1; TRBD2 matches 13 bases. Per germline, CDR1 SGDLS and CDR2 YYNGEE. This CDR3 region has 17 residues. The J segment lost 8 bases and the V segment lost 3 bases, leaving 11 bases of the junction unmatched. The CDR3 loop reads CASSAHPTSGGAYEQFF. CDR3 bases: TGTGCCAGCAGCGCCCATCCAACTAGCGGGGGGGCGTATGAGCAGTTCTTC.